Sequencing of this T cell receptor beta chain was carried out in a study of cytomegalovirus exposure and HLA in healthy donors (dated by TCRdb to about 2017). About the full investigation: The 666 repertoires of the first cohort and the roughly 110 validation repertoires were produced on the same platform, according to a later analysis. The study combined high-throughput TCR immunosequencing, statistical association of individual TCRs with disease status, and machine learning to predict cytomegalovirus infection status. The aim of the study was to test whether cataloging public T cell receptors could identify signatures of past pathogen exposure. In addition to the first cohort of 650 to 800 subjects, a separate validation cohort of 130 or so different subjects was used.

The junction shows trimming of 0 bases on V and 7 bases on J, plus 13 bases between the germline ends. The germline V gene specifies SGHRS as CDR1 and YFSETQ as CDR2. The CDR3 has 15 amino acids, counting the end cysteine and phenylalanine. This entry keeps only the CDR3 DNA: 45 bases, framed from base 1. The donors were included in the validation cohort of over a hundred subjects, a group kept apart from the roughly 700-subject first cohort. A remark on this clone: Its recognized antigen is unknown. It has no much larger one-base neighbor in the sample; base qualities were not kept.

The study at large found these results: A later analysis had no HLA typing for the validation cohort, so co-occurrence there was scored across all 120 repertoires. The classifier was reported to diagnose cytomegalovirus status with high specificity and sensitivity in both the original cohort and the validation cohort. Across donors, most TCR sequences were observed very rarely, whereas some public TCRs were present in many individuals. In vitro tests confirmed that a few of the cytomegalovirus-associated TCR beta chains recognize cytomegalovirus antigens. The authors suggested that the approach could potentially be extended to other disease states and immunological phenotypes. Of the cluster scores, 85% to 95% were above 0 in a later analysis, which found that TCRs clustered in the first cohort also tended to co-occur in the approximately 110 validation repertoires. The study listed 150 to 200 TCR beta chains as associated with cytomegalovirus.

The library was obtained by the immunoSEQ multiplex PCR assay. On the authors' methods: A statistical classification framework was built to diagnose cytomegalovirus status from the catalog of TCR beta chain sequences. The immuneACCESS repertoire file appears here via TCRdb, limited to in-frame rearrangements. These files lack a portion of the clones; in checked studies, under half of the deficit traces to unresolved V genes, and the cause of the others is not known. The D gene and trimming were derived from the DNA, and the V and J assignments and clone size from that table. Present in this sample are 65,000 to 75,000 clones, roughly 93% of which were seen just once. The leading ten clones occupy roughly 3.2% of the sample.

The sequence was collected from a young woman in good health and CMV-seropositive. The rearrangement joined TRBV5-1 to TRBJ2-2, with the identity of the D gene unclear. Sequenced material: PBMCs. The CDR3 corresponds to CASSLAAGQSGELFF. The DNA sequence is as follows: TGCGCCAGCAGCTTGGCCGCTGGGCAGAGCGGGGAGCTGTTTTTT.